This T cell receptor beta chain was observed in a study of T cell responses to AZD1222 COVID-19 vaccine. Trimming removed 0 bases from V and 0 bases from J; junction bases left unmatched: 3. The V gene's germline CDR1 is SGHDN and CDR2 FVKESK. The CDR3 contains 16 residues. Study-level results: Clonal diversity may have been underestimated, and the donors were mostly white British, with more females than males.

Profiled with immunoSEQ multiplex PCR; TCRdb holds only in-frame clones, not every one. In the table there are about 160,000 clones, about 91% of which are singletons. With respect to this clone: The antigen is undetermined.

This sequence joins TRBV14 and TRBJ2-7, with 9 bases identical to TRBD1. The clonotype originates from an adult in good health. The sample consisted of peripheral blood, taken on day 0 of MenACWY control vaccination. For the CDR3, the DNA is TGTGCCAGCAGCCAAGATAGGGGACAGGGCTCCTACGAGCAGTACTTC. Protein: CASSQDRGQGSYEQYF.